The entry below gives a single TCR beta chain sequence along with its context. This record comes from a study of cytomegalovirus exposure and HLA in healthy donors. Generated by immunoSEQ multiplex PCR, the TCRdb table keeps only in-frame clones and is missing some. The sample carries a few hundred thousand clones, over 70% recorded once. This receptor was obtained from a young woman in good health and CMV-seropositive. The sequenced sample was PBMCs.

The CDR3, as DNA: TGTGCCAGCAGCCTTAGCGGGAAAGGCTACGAGCAGTACTTC. It is translated as CASSLSGKGYEQYF. This rearrangement joins TRBV7-6 to TRBJ2-7; 8 bases match TRBD2. V was pared by 5 bases and J by 3 bases, with 6 bases of the junction left unmatched. Per the germline V gene, CDR1 is SGHVS and CDR2 is FNYEAQ. This CDR3 has 14 amino acids.